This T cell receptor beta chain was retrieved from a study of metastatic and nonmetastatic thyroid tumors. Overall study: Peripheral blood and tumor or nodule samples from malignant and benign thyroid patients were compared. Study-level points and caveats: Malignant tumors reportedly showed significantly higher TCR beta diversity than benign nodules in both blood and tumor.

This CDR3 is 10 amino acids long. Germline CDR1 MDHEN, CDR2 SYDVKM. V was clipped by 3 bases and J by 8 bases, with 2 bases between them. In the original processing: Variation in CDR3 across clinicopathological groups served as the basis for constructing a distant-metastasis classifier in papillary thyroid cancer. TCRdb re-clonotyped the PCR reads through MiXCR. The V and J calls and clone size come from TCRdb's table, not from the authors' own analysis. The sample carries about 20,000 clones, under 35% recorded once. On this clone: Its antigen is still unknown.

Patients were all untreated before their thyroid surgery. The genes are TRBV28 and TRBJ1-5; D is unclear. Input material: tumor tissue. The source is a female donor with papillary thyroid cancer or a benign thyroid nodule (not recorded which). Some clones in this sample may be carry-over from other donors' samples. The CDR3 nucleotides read TGTGCCAGCAGTTTTGAGCCCCAGCATTTT. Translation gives CASSFEPQHF.